Below are 2 T cell receptor beta chains sequenced from a single sample in a study of T cell responses to AZD1222 COVID-19 vaccine. Profiled with immunoSEQ multiplex PCR; TCRdb holds only in-frame clones, not every one. The data show 150,000 to 200,000 clones, about nine tenths seen once. This sample comprised peripheral blood, obtained on day 0 of AZD1222 vaccination. These receptors originate from an adult in good health.

This chain uses TRBV5-4 with TRBJ2-2; TRBD2 aligns across 15 bases. V dropped 6 bases and J dropped 7; count of bases not matched to a gene: 13. The CDR3 is 18 residues long. Per the germline V gene, CDR1 is SGHNT and CDR2 is YYREEE (reference sequence). The CDR3 nucleotides are TGTGCCAGCACCCACCGTGGACTAGCGGGGGGGCGGTACGGGGAGCTGTTTTTT. Translated: CASTHRGLAGGRYGELFF. Full variable domain (rest looked up from reference TRBV5-4 and TRBJ2-2): ETGVTQSPTHLIKTRGQQVTLRCSSQSGHNTVSWYQQALGQGPQFIFQYYREEENGRGNFPPRFSGLQFPNYSSELNVNALELDDSALYLCASTHRGLAGGRYGELFFGEGSRLTVL.

The rearrangement links TRBV25-1 to TRBJ1-5; possibly TRBD1 for D (5 bases). The V gene lost 0 bases and the J gene lost 4 bases, with 7 bases spanning the gap. The germline CDR1 and CDR2 sequences are MGHDK and SYGVNS. The CDR3 extends over 14 amino acids. The CDR3 sequence is CASSEYGGNQPQHF. CDR3 in DNA: TGTGCCAGCAGTGAATATGGGGGGAATCAGCCCCAGCATTTT. The whole variable domain, filled in from reference TRBV25-1 and TRBJ1-5, reads EADIYQTPRYLVIGTGKKITLECSQTMGHDKMYWYQQDPGMELHLIHYSYGVNSTEKGDLSSESTVSRIRTEHFPLTLESARPSHTSQYLCASSEYGGNQPQHFGDGTRLSIL.